The rows below give T cell receptor beta chains drawn from one sample of a study of CD8 T cells in ankylosing spondylitis. TCRdb re-called the 5' RACE reads through MiXCR, storing one row per CDR3 protein. This sample has approximately 200,000 distinct CDR3 sequences, with 13% found just once. The sample was blood, either unsorted or a sorted T cell fraction (not recorded which). Receptors were obtained from a female donor with ankylosing spondylitis or in good health (not recorded which). Both conserved end residues are part of each CDR3. A D gene is named only where the DNA matches it firmly. Clone size, where shown, is once, few, many, or a class for clones that have expanded.

CASSLLTGEAGELFF TGTGCCAGCAGCTTGCTGACAGGGGAGGCCGGGGAGCTGTTTTTT TRBD1 TRBJ2-2 TRBV7-9 .
CASSEGSFGTQYF TGTGCCAGCAGCGAAGGGTCCTTCGGTACGCAGTATTTT . TRBJ2-3 TRBV7-2 few
CASSYPSSGANVLTF TGTGCCAGCAGTTACCCCAGTTCCGGGGCCAACGTCCTGACTTTC . TRBJ2-6 TRBV6-2/TRBV6-3 .
CASSSRGTLHNEQFF TGTGCCAGCAGCTCGAGAGGGACTCTACACAATGAGCAGTTCTTC . TRBJ2-1 TRBV11-3 .
CASSLAGRGNGNTIYF TGTGCCAGCAGCTTAGCGGGGCGGGGTAACGGAAACACCATATATTTT . TRBJ1-3 TRBV7-2 many
CASSLSSYEQYF TGTGCCAGCAGCTTGTCGTCCTACGAGCAGTACTTC . TRBJ2-7 TRBV7-2 many
CSAYTPWDGSYEQYF TGCAGTGCTTACACCCCCTGGGACGGATCCTACGAGCAGTACTTC . TRBJ2-7 TRBV20-1 many
CAWSGDSYEQYF TGTGCCTGGAGCGGGGACTCCTACGAGCAGTACTTC . TRBJ2-7 TRBV30 .
CAWTYRDRGFTEAFF TGTGCCTGGACCTACCGGGACAGGGGATTCACTGAAGCTTTCTTT TRBD1 TRBJ1-1 TRBV30 .
CASRNMVGYSYEQYF TGTGCCAGCAGAAACATGGTAGGGTACTCCTACGAGCAGTACTTC . TRBJ2-7 TRBV5-5 many
CASSRTRETQYF TGTGCCAGCAGTAGGACTAGGGAGACCCAGTACTTC TRBD2 TRBJ2-5 TRBV12-3/TRBV12-4 .
CASSLFTSGSQVDEQFF TGTGCCAGCAGTTTATTCACTAGCGGGAGCCAAGTAGATGAGCAGTTCTTC TRBD2 TRBJ2-1 TRBV28 many
CASSPGQALYGYTF TGTGCCAGCAGCCCCGGACAGGCTTTGTATGGCTACACCTTC TRBD1 TRBJ1-2 TRBV12-3/TRBV12-4 many
CAGSSARSNQPQHF TGTGCCGGCAGCTCGGCAAGGAGCAATCAGCCCCAGCATTTT . TRBJ1-5 TRBV7-2 once
CASREGRGTNEKLFF TGCGCCAGCAGGGAGGGGCGCGGAACTAATGAAAAACTGTTTTTT . TRBJ1-4 TRBV23-1 .
CASSATSGGGELFF TGTGCCAGCAGCGCGACTAGCGGCGGCGGGGAGCTGTTTTTT TRBD2 TRBJ2-2 TRBV7-6 many
CASSSPGQLTYEQYF TGTGCCAGCAGCTCCCCCGGACAACTAACCTACGAGCAGTACTTC . TRBJ2-7 TRBV6-1 many
CASSRGKGANEKLFF TGTGCCAGCTCGCGGGGAAAAGGGGCTAATGAAAAACTGTTTTTT . TRBJ1-4 TRBV18 .
CAWRGSGTQYF TGTGCCTGGAGGGGGTCGGGGACCCAGTACTTC . TRBJ2-5 TRBV30 few
CSARIGTALDTQYF TGCAGTGCACGCATAGGGACGGCGTTAGATACGCAGTATTTT . TRBJ2-3 TRBV20-1 few
CASSHGLTGELFF TGTGCCAGCAGCCACGGACTCACCGGGGAGCTGTTTTTT . TRBJ2-2 TRBV7-2 few
CASSTKWGDEQFF TGTGCCAGCAGCACAAAGTGGGGGGATGAGCAGTTCTTC . TRBJ2-1 TRBV6-1 many
CASGTDYGYTF TGTGCCAGCGGAACAGACTATGGCTACACCTTC . TRBJ1-2 TRBV2 many
CASSNRDQYNEQFF TGTGCCAGCAGCAACCGGGACCAGTACAATGAGCAGTTCTTC . TRBJ2-1 TRBV7-6 many
CAWSQATVYTF TGTGCCTGGAGTCAAGCGACAGTCTACACCTTC . TRBJ1-2 TRBV30 many
CASTFSGDEQYF TGTGCCAGCACCTTTAGCGGGGACGAGCAGTACTTC TRBD2 TRBJ2-7 TRBV6-6 .
CASTLGGGAGTGELFF TGTGCCAGCACCCTCGGTGGGGGGGCCGGCACCGGGGAGCTGTTTTTT . TRBJ2-2 TRBV5-4 few
CAISGVGTEQETQYF TGTGCCATCAGTGGAGTTGGGACAGAGCAAGAGACCCAGTACTTC TRBD1 TRBJ2-5 TRBV10-3 many
CSVAWVGAEAFF TGCAGCGTTGCGTGGGTGGGAGCTGAAGCTTTCTTT . TRBJ1-1 TRBV29-1 many
CASSLIALAGGQNNEQFF TGTGCCAGCAGCTTAATCGCGCTAGCGGGAGGCCAAAACAATGAGCAGTTCTTC TRBD2 TRBJ2-1 TRBV11-2 .
CASSPQYRGGYGYTF TGTGCCAGCAGTCCTCAATACAGGGGAGGCTATGGCTACACCTTC TRBD1 TRBJ1-2 TRBV12-3/TRBV12-4 many
CASSLEGQGYDTQYF TGCGCCAGCAGCTTGGAGGGACAGGGGTACGATACGCAGTATTTT TRBD1 TRBJ2-3 TRBV5-1 few
CASSLPNSPLHF TGTGCCAGCAGCCTACCGAATTCACCCCTCCACTTT . TRBJ1-6 TRBV12-3/TRBV12-4 many